The rows below give T cell receptor beta chains drawn from one sample of a study of blood T cells in healthy people across ages. MiXCR, applied by TCRdb to the 5' RACE reads, yields one record per CDR3 protein. The repertoire consists of about 600,000 distinct CDR3 sequences, with around half occurring once and the leading ten covering roughly 24%. The sample consisted of blood. The receptors were gathered from an elderly man in good health. Both conserved end residues are part of each CDR3. The D gene is left open where the match is weak. Rows may omit the clone size; those that give it use once, few, many or a size class.

j_gene: TRBJ2-3
v_gene: TRBV29-1
d_gene: TRBD2
abundance: NA
len: 14
CDR3aa: CSASPAGVTDTQYF
CDR3nt: TGCAGCGCGAGCCCGGCGGGGGTTACAGATACGCAGTATTTT

j_gene: TRBJ2-7
v_gene: TRBV18
d_gene: NA
abundance: NA
len: 14
CDR3aa: CASSPRDVSYEQYF
CDR3nt: TGTGCCAGCTCACCCCGGGACGTGTCCTACGAGCAGTACTTC

j_gene: TRBJ2-3
v_gene: TRBV30
d_gene: TRBD2
abundance: NA
len: 14
CDR3aa: CAWRVSGRTDTQYF
CDR3nt: TGTGCCTGGAGAGTCAGCGGGAGGACAGATACGCAGTATTTT

j_gene: TRBJ2-1
v_gene: TRBV2
d_gene: TRBD1
abundance: NA
len: 12
CDR3aa: CASSTGAGEQFF
CDR3nt: TGTGCCAGCAGCACAGGGGCGGGTGAGCAGTTCTTC

j_gene: TRBJ2-1
v_gene: TRBV7-2
d_gene: TRBD2
abundance: NA
len: 16
CDR3aa: CASSLTRGVRGNEQFF
CDR3nt: TGTGCCAGCAGCTTAACGCGGGGGGTGCGAGGAAATGAGCAGTTCTTC

j_gene: TRBJ2-2
v_gene: TRBV7-3
d_gene: NA
abundance: few
len: 16
CDR3aa: CASSAFSGRNTGELFF
CDR3nt: TGTGCCAGCAGCGCTTTCAGCGGCAGAAACACCGGGGAGCTGTTTTTT

j_gene: TRBJ2-1
v_gene: TRBV6-2/TRBV6-3
d_gene: TRBD1
abundance: NA
len: 15
CDR3aa: CASIPQGAEYNEQFF
CDR3nt: TGTGCCAGCATTCCCCAGGGGGCGGAATACAATGAGCAGTTCTTC

j_gene: TRBJ2-1
v_gene: TRBV6-5
d_gene: TRBD2
abundance: many
len: 16
CDR3aa: CASRPVTSGHLNEQFF
CDR3nt: TGTGCCAGCAGGCCCGTCACTAGCGGGCACCTCAATGAGCAGTTCTTC

j_gene: TRBJ2-1
v_gene: TRBV18
d_gene: TRBD2
abundance: NA
len: 15
CDR3aa: CASSPGAGAYNEQFF
CDR3nt: TGTGCCAGCTCACCAGGAGCGGGGGCTTACAATGAGCAGTTCTTC

j_gene: TRBJ2-1
v_gene: TRBV7-8
d_gene: TRBD2
abundance: few
len: 20
CDR3aa: CASSHPASGSRFNYYNEQFF
CDR3nt: TGTGCCAGCAGCCACCCCGCTAGCGGGAGCAGATTTAATTACTACAATGAGCAGTTCTTC

j_gene: TRBJ2-4
v_gene: TRBV3-1
d_gene: TRBD2
abundance: NA
len: 16
CDR3aa: CASSQEPGGPLDEQYF
CDR3nt: TGTGCCAGCAGCCAAGAACCGGGAGGGCCGTTGGATGAGCAGTACTTC

j_gene: TRBJ2-3
v_gene: TRBV20-1
d_gene: TRBD2
abundance: NA
len: 14
CDR3aa: CSALAGGTTDTQYF
CDR3nt: TGCAGTGCCTTAGCGGGAGGCACCACAGATACGCAGTATTTT

j_gene: TRBJ1-1
v_gene: TRBV5-1
d_gene: TRBD1
abundance: NA
len: 17
CDR3aa: CASSFGQGAGWDTEAFF
CDR3nt: TGCGCCAGCAGCTTTGGACAGGGGGCCGGTTGGGACACTGAAGCTTTCTTT

j_gene: TRBJ1-1
v_gene: TRBV29-1
d_gene: NA
abundance: few
len: 14
CDR3aa: CSVLELIADTEAFF
CDR3nt: TGCAGCGTCCTTGAGCTGATAGCGGACACTGAAGCTTTCTTT

j_gene: TRBJ2-3
v_gene: TRBV20-1
d_gene: TRBD1
abundance: NA
len: 15
CDR3aa: CSAKVHRGTADTQYF
CDR3nt: TGCAGTGCTAAGGTTCACAGGGGAACAGCAGATACGCAGTATTTT

j_gene: TRBJ2-1
v_gene: TRBV20-1
d_gene: TRBD1
abundance: few
len: 13
CDR3aa: CSARGTGENEQFF
CDR3nt: TGCAGTGCTAGGGGGACAGGCGAAAATGAGCAGTTCTTC

j_gene: TRBJ2-7
v_gene: TRBV6-5
d_gene: NA
abundance: NA
len: 14
CDR3aa: CASSYRVDGCEQHF
CDR3nt: TGTGCCAGCAGTTACAGGGTTGATGGGTGCGAGCAGCACTTC

j_gene: TRBJ2-3
v_gene: TRBV7-2
d_gene: NA
abundance: few
len: 15
CDR3aa: CASSLNRLGSDTQYF
CDR3nt: TGTGCCAGCAGCTTAAATCGACTAGGTTCGGATACGCAGTATTTT

j_gene: TRBJ1-1
v_gene: TRBV11-2
d_gene: TRBD1
abundance: NA
len: 15
CDR3aa: CASSAPGQGYTEAFF
CDR3nt: TGTGCCAGCAGCGCACCGGGACAGGGCTACACTGAAGCTTTCTTT

j_gene: TRBJ1-1
v_gene: TRBV21-1
d_gene: NA
abundance: once
len: 15
CDR3aa: CASSPKGDRKTEAFF
CDR3nt: TGTGCCAGCAGCCCAAAGGGAGACAGAAAAACTGAAGCTTTCTTT

j_gene: TRBJ1-5
v_gene: TRBV6-2/TRBV6-3
d_gene: NA
abundance: NA
len: 13
CDR3aa: CASRDLGSQPQHF
CDR3nt: TGTGCCAGTCGTGATTTGGGCTCTCAGCCCCAGCATTTT

j_gene: TRBJ2-1
v_gene: TRBV12-3/TRBV12-4
d_gene: NA
abundance: NA
len: 17
CDR3aa: CASSLRFAGNSYNEQFF
CDR3nt: TGTGCCAGCAGCCTACGTTTCGCGGGGAACTCCTACAATGAGCAGTTCTTC

j_gene: TRBJ2-3
v_gene: TRBV27
d_gene: TRBD2
abundance: NA
len: 17
CDR3aa: CASSLKGSGGDTDTQYF
CDR3nt: TGTGCCAGCAGCCTCAAGGGCTCGGGGGGAGACACAGATACGCAGTATTTT

j_gene: TRBJ2-5
v_gene: TRBV7-9
d_gene: NA
abundance: few
len: 14
CDR3aa: CASSLGGRGWTQYF
CDR3nt: TGTGCCAGCAGCTTAGGAGGACGGGGATGGACCCAGTACTTC

j_gene: TRBJ1-1
v_gene: TRBV20-1
d_gene: NA
abundance: NA
len: 14
CDR3aa: CSAVHSGKGIEAFF
CDR3nt: TGCAGTGCGGTCCACAGTGGTAAAGGCATTGAAGCTTTCTTT

j_gene: TRBJ2-2
v_gene: TRBV6-5
d_gene: NA
abundance: NA
len: 15
CDR3aa: CASSAEAGSTGELFF
CDR3nt: TGTGCCAGCAGCGCCGAGGCCGGGAGCACCGGGGAGCTGTTTTTT

j_gene: TRBJ2-1
v_gene: TRBV6-2/TRBV6-3
d_gene: NA
abundance: NA
len: 15
CDR3aa: CASSYIGGSYNEQFF
CDR3nt: TGTGCCAGCAGTTACATCGGGGGTTCCTACAATGAGCAGTTCTTC

j_gene: TRBJ1-1
v_gene: TRBV5-1
d_gene: NA
abundance: NA
len: 15
CDR3aa: CASSPVGGLNTEAFF
CDR3nt: TGCGCCAGCAGCCCCGTGGGGGGCTTGAACACTGAAGCTTTCTTT

j_gene: TRBJ2-1
v_gene: TRBV7-2
d_gene: NA
abundance: NA
len: 13
CDR3aa: CASSPGRKNEQFF
CDR3nt: TGTGCCAGCAGCCCCGGACGGAAAAATGAGCAGTTCTTC

j_gene: TRBJ2-5
v_gene: TRBV20-1
d_gene: NA
abundance: NA
len: 15
CDR3aa: CSAKTAGSHGETQYF
CDR3nt: TGCAGTGCAAAGACGGCGGGATCACACGGGGAGACCCAGTACTTC

j_gene: TRBJ1-1
v_gene: TRBV5-1
d_gene: NA
abundance: NA
len: 16
CDR3aa: CASSHGGISVNTEAFF
CDR3nt: TGCGCCAGCAGCCACGGGGGGATTTCGGTGAACACTGAAGCTTTTTTT

j_gene: TRBJ2-2
v_gene: TRBV7-9
d_gene: NA
abundance: NA
len: 15
CDR3aa: CASSLHGGNTGELFF
CDR3nt: TGTGCCAGCAGCTTACATGGGGGGAACACCGGGGAGCTGTTTTTT

j_gene: TRBJ1-3
v_gene: TRBV4-3
d_gene: NA
abundance: NA
len: 18
CDR3aa: CASSQTPPGSSSGNTIYF
CDR3nt: TGCGCCAGCAGCCAAACCCCCCCTGGGTCTTCCTCTGGAAACACCATATATTTT

j_gene: TRBJ2-5
v_gene: TRBV4-3
d_gene: TRBD2
abundance: NA
len: 16
CDR3aa: CASSQDSSGRGNEQYF
CDR3nt: TGCGCCAGCAGCCAAGATTCTAGCGGGAGAGGTAATGAGCAGTACTTC

j_gene: TRBJ1-1
v_gene: TRBV25-1
d_gene: NA
abundance: few
len: 16
CDR3aa: CASSENWGGRYTEAFF
CDR3nt: TGTGCCAGCAGTGAAAATTGGGGGGGTAGGTACACTGAAGCTTTCTTT

j_gene: TRBJ2-1
v_gene: TRBV9
d_gene: NA
abundance: NA
len: 14
CDR3aa: CASSVTGQNNEQFF
CDR3nt: TGTGCCAGCAGCGTAACGGGACAAAACAATGAGCAGTTCTTC

j_gene: TRBJ2-1
v_gene: TRBV28
d_gene: NA
abundance: NA
len: 12
CDR3aa: CASSLGPLGRFF
CDR3nt: TGTGCCAGCAGTTTGGGCCCGCTAGGGCGGTTCTTC

j_gene: TRBJ1-2
v_gene: TRBV5-1
d_gene: NA
abundance: NA
len: 15
CDR3aa: CASSGEWGAARGYTF
CDR3nt: TGCGCCAGCAGCGGTGAATGGGGCGCCGCTCGTGGCTACACCTTC

j_gene: TRBJ1-5
v_gene: TRBV12-3/TRBV12-4
d_gene: NA
abundance: few
len: 12
CDR3aa: CASRVEGQPQHF
CDR3nt: TGTGCCAGCAGGGTGGAGGGACAGCCCCAGCATTTT

j_gene: TRBJ2-7
v_gene: TRBV4-1
d_gene: NA
abundance: NA
len: 15
CDR3aa: CASSQGGTKTYEQYF
CDR3nt: TGCGCCAGCAGCCAAGGCGGGACAAAAACCTACGAGCAGTACTTC

j_gene: TRBJ2-1
v_gene: TRBV29-1
d_gene: NA
abundance: few
len: 13
CDR3aa: CRVQGRVLNEQFF
CDR3nt: TGCAGGGTCCAAGGCAGGGTATTAAATGAGCAGTTCTTC

j_gene: TRBJ2-3
v_gene: TRBV12-3/TRBV12-4
d_gene: NA
abundance: NA
len: 14
CDR3aa: CASRVGESTDTQYF
CDR3nt: TGTGCCAGCAGGGTGGGGGAAAGCACAGATACGCAGTATTTT